Listed below are T cell receptor beta chains from one sample, sequenced in a study of blood T cell repertoires in COVID-19. Libraries were prepared by immunoSEQ multiplex PCR; TCRdb keeps only in-frame clonotypes and omits some of them. Here the sample spans 85,000 to 120,000 clones, roughly 81% being singletons. Sequences were obtained from peripheral blood. These receptor sequences come from a man between 40 and 49 years old with active or convalescent COVID-19. Both conserved end residues are part of each CDR3. The D gene is left open where the match is weak. A row's size may be missing; if present it is once, few, many or a size class.

d_call: TRBD2; v_call: TRBV29-1; j_call: TRBJ2-3; clone_size: NA; cdr3_nt: TGCAGCGTTGAAGCTCCGGGGGGGGATACGCAGTATTTT; cdr3_aa: CSVEAPGGDTQYF
d_call: NA; v_call: TRBV5-6; j_call: TRBJ1-6; clone_size: once; cdr3_nt: TGTGCCAGCAGCAACGGACAAAATTCACCCCTCCACTTT; cdr3_aa: CASSNGQNSPLHF
d_call: TRBD1; v_call: TRBV6-6; j_call: TRBJ1-2; clone_size: NA; cdr3_nt: TGTGCCAGCAGATCTCGGGACAGGGAAAGTGGCTACACCTTC; cdr3_aa: CASRSRDRESGYTF
d_call: NA; v_call: TRBV19; j_call: TRBJ2-7; clone_size: NA; cdr3_nt: TGTGCCAGTAGTCGCAGCCAGGGGTACGAGCAGTACTTC; cdr3_aa: CASSRSQGYEQYF
d_call: TRBD2; v_call: TRBV12-5; j_call: TRBJ2-2; clone_size: NA; cdr3_nt: TGTGCTAGTGGTCCCCTTACTAGCGGTGGGACCGGGGAGCTGTTTTTT; cdr3_aa: CASGPLTSGGTGELFF
d_call: TRBD2; v_call: TRBV4-1; j_call: TRBJ2-7; clone_size: NA; cdr3_nt: TGCGCCAGCAGCCAAGAAGTTAGCGGGGTCTCCTACGAGCAGTACTTC; cdr3_aa: CASSQEVSGVSYEQYF
d_call: NA; v_call: TRBV7-2; j_call: TRBJ1-6; clone_size: NA; cdr3_nt: TGTGCCAGCAGCTTAGTTGGACAGTCTAATTCACCCCTCCACTTT; cdr3_aa: CASSLVGQSNSPLHF
d_call: NA; v_call: TRBV4-3; j_call: TRBJ1-4; clone_size: few; cdr3_nt: TGCGCCAGCAGCCGATCCCGGGACAAGTCGAGAGAAAAACTGTTTTTT; cdr3_aa: CASSRSRDKSREKLFF
d_call: NA; v_call: TRBV7-2; j_call: TRBJ1-1; clone_size: NA; cdr3_nt: TGTGCCAGCACTGTAGGGCGGGGGAAGTCTGAAGCTTTCTTT; cdr3_aa: CASTVGRGKSEAFF
d_call: NA; v_call: TRBV7-9; j_call: TRBJ1-3; clone_size: NA; cdr3_nt: TGTGCCAGCAGCTTTACAGGGTCGGGAAACACCATATATTTT; cdr3_aa: CASSFTGSGNTIYF
d_call: TRBD1; v_call: TRBV25-1; j_call: TRBJ1-5; clone_size: NA; cdr3_nt: TGTGCCAGCAGTCCCCCCGGGACAGGGTTTAATCAGCCCCAGCATTTT; cdr3_aa: CASSPPGTGFNQPQHF
d_call: NA; v_call: TRBV2; j_call: TRBJ1-5; clone_size: NA; cdr3_nt: TGTGCCAGCAGTGAGCAGGGTAGCAATCAGCCCCAGCATTTT; cdr3_aa: CASSEQGSNQPQHF
d_call: NA; v_call: TRBV2; j_call: TRBJ1-1; clone_size: NA; cdr3_nt: TGTGCCAGCAGTGCGGTCCTGAGCGGCGCTGAAGCTTTCTTT; cdr3_aa: CASSAVLSGAEAFF
d_call: NA; v_call: TRBV4-3; j_call: TRBJ1-2; clone_size: NA; cdr3_nt: TGCGCCAGCAGCCAAGATTCGGGGGGTGCCTATGGCTACACCTTC; cdr3_aa: CASSQDSGGAYGYTF
d_call: NA; v_call: TRBV12-3/TRBV12-4; j_call: TRBJ1-2; clone_size: NA; cdr3_nt: TGTGCCAGCGGGAGGAAGGGGTCCTTAGCGGGCTTC; cdr3_aa: CASGRKGSLAGF
d_call: NA; v_call: TRBV19; j_call: TRBJ2-4; clone_size: NA; cdr3_nt: TGTGCCAGTAGTACCCAGGGCGTTGGAAACATTCAGTACTTC; cdr3_aa: CASSTQGVGNIQYF
d_call: TRBD1; v_call: TRBV29-1; j_call: TRBJ1-4; clone_size: NA; cdr3_nt: TGCAGCGTTTGGACAGGGAAGAAAGAAAAACTGTTTTTT; cdr3_aa: CSVWTGKKEKLFF
d_call: NA; v_call: TRBV12-1; j_call: TRBJ2-2; clone_size: once; cdr3_nt: TGTGCCAGCAGGATGTGCCCCCAAACGAGGGGGCGGAACACCGGGGAGCTGTTTTTT; cdr3_aa: CASRMCPQTRGRNTGELFF
d_call: NA; v_call: TRBV12-3/TRBV12-4; j_call: TRBJ1-3; clone_size: NA; cdr3_nt: TGTGCCAGCAGCTGGACAGCCGGAAACACCATATATTTT; cdr3_aa: CASSWTAGNTIYF
d_call: TRBD1; v_call: TRBV11-1; j_call: TRBJ1-1; clone_size: NA; cdr3_nt: TGTGCCAGCAGCTTCGGACAGGGGGCAAGGAGAGCTTTCTTT; cdr3_aa: CASSFGQGARRAFF
d_call: NA; v_call: TRBV6-5; j_call: TRBJ1-1; clone_size: NA; cdr3_nt: TGTGCCACAAGCCTCGGGAACACTGAAGCTTTCTTT; cdr3_aa: CATSLGNTEAFF
d_call: TRBD2; v_call: TRBV7-9; j_call: TRBJ2-3; clone_size: NA; cdr3_nt: TGTGCCAGCAGCTTGAGCGGGGGCAGCACAGATACGCAGTATTTT; cdr3_aa: CASSLSGGSTDTQYF
d_call: NA; v_call: TRBV5-4; j_call: TRBJ2-7; clone_size: few; cdr3_nt: TGTGCCAGCAGGGAACAGACAAGCTCCTACGAGCAGTACTTC; cdr3_aa: CASREQTSSYEQYF
d_call: NA; v_call: TRBV4-3; j_call: TRBJ2-6; clone_size: few; cdr3_nt: TGCGCCAGCAGCCCTCAGGTCTCCGGGGCCAACGTCCTGACTTTC; cdr3_aa: CASSPQVSGANVLTF
d_call: TRBD1; v_call: TRBV2; j_call: TRBJ2-7; clone_size: few; cdr3_nt: TGTGCCAGCAGCGCAGACAGGGGTTCGTCCTACGAGCAGTACTTC; cdr3_aa: CASSADRGSSYEQYF
d_call: NA; v_call: TRBV3-1/TRBV3-2; j_call: TRBJ1-2; clone_size: NA; cdr3_nt: TGTGCCAGCAGCCAAGGTGGGGGGTCCTATGGCTACACCTTC; cdr3_aa: CASSQGGGSYGYTF
d_call: TRBD1; v_call: TRBV5-1; j_call: TRBJ2-6; clone_size: NA; cdr3_nt: TGCGCCAGCAGCTTGGGGACAGGGGGTTACTCTGGGGCCAACGTCCTGACTTTC; cdr3_aa: CASSLGTGGYSGANVLTF
d_call: TRBD2; v_call: TRBV4-1; j_call: TRBJ2-1; clone_size: once; cdr3_nt: TGCGCCAGCAGCCCCGGGGGGGAACGCTCGAATGAGCAGTTCTTC; cdr3_aa: CASSPGGERSNEQFF
d_call: TRBD1; v_call: TRBV15; j_call: TRBJ1-4; clone_size: NA; cdr3_nt: TGTGCCACCAGCAGAGAACGACAGGGCACTAATGAAAAACTGTTTTTT; cdr3_aa: CATSRERQGTNEKLFF
d_call: TRBD1; v_call: TRBV7-6; j_call: TRBJ1-4; clone_size: NA; cdr3_nt: TGTGCCAGCAGCTTGGGTCGGGGACAGGGGTATGAAAAACTGTTTTTT; cdr3_aa: CASSLGRGQGYEKLFF
d_call: NA; v_call: TRBV9; j_call: TRBJ2-2; clone_size: NA; cdr3_nt: TGTGCCAGCAGCGTAGGGACAGTTAACACCGGGGAGCTGTTTTTT; cdr3_aa: CASSVGTVNTGELFF
d_call: TRBD1; v_call: TRBV6-5; j_call: TRBJ1-2; clone_size: NA; cdr3_nt: TGTGCCAGCAGTCGACAGGGGAGAAGGGATGGCTACACCTTC; cdr3_aa: CASSRQGRRDGYTF
d_call: NA; v_call: TRBV9; j_call: TRBJ1-6; clone_size: NA; cdr3_nt: TGTGCCAGCAGCGAGAGGGGCGGGGTCCGTCCTTCACCCCTCCACTTT; cdr3_aa: CASSERGGVRPSPLHF
d_call: TRBD2; v_call: TRBV10-3; j_call: TRBJ2-1; clone_size: once; cdr3_nt: TGTGCCGTTGCGGCTAGCGGGTACAATGAGCAGTTCTTC; cdr3_aa: CAVAASGYNEQFF
d_call: NA; v_call: TRBV3-1/TRBV3-2; j_call: TRBJ1-6; clone_size: NA; cdr3_nt: TGTGCCAGCAGCCAAGGACAGGTAGGAAATTCACCCCTCCACTTT; cdr3_aa: CASSQGQVGNSPLHF
d_call: TRBD1; v_call: TRBV7-9; j_call: TRBJ1-3; clone_size: NA; cdr3_nt: TGTGCCAGCAGCCCTACAGGGGGCGGTGGAAACACCATATATTTT; cdr3_aa: CASSPTGGGGNTIYF